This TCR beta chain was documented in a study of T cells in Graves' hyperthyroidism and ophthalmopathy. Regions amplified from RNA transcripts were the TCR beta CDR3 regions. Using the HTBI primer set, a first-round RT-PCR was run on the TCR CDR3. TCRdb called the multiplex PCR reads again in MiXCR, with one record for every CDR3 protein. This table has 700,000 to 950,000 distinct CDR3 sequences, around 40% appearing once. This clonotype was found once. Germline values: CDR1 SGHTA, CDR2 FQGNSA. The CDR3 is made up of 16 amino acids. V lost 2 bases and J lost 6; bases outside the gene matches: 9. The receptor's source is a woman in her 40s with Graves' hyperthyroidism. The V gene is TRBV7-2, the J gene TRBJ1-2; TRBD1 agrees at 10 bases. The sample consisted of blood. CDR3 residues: CASSLSWTGGRDGYTF. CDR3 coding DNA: TGTGCCAGCAGCTTATCATGGACAGGGGGTAGGGATGGCTACACCTTC.